One T cell receptor beta chain is described in this entry. Its antigen is not identified. The sample belongs to a study of T cell responses to AZD1222 COVID-19 vaccine. General study results and limits: Unmutated regions of variants are reportedly targeted by nearly half of spike-specific TCRs.

Here immunoSEQ multiplex PCR was the method, and the copy in TCRdb shows in-frame clones only, minus some. The table lists approximately 80,000 clones, approximately 85% of them singletons. Trimming cost V 2 bases and J 5 bases; bases outside gene matches: 5. The CDR3 loop spans 14 amino acids. The germline V gene has CDR1 LGHDT and CDR2 YNNKEL (reference sequence). The specimen was peripheral blood, collected 28 days after the second AZD1222 dose. This TCR came from an adult who received the AZD1222 COVID-19 vaccine. The chain joins TRBV3-1 (or the pseudogene TRBV3-2) to TRBJ1-1, with TRBD1 matching over 7 bases. CDR3 nucleotide sequence: TGTGCCAGCAGCCAATCAGGGACAGTGACTGAAGCTTTCTTT. Protein sequence: CASSQSGTVTEAFF.